This TCR beta chain was identified in a study of blood T cell repertoires in COVID-19. On the study more broadly: Nucleic acid was either cDNA or gDNA, and it came from T cells, B-cell-depleted T cells, or PBMCs.

In the original workflow: How many nucleated cells were present was estimated from reference gene primer amplification. Only in-frame clones appear in the TCRdb table, and some are missing; sequencing was by immunoSEQ multiplex PCR. The DNA was the basis for D and trimming; V, J and clone size are from that table. The table lists some 69,000 clones, more than 75% of them singletons, with around 1.3% in the top ten. CDR1 SGHRS and CDR2 YFSETQ come from the germline V gene. The CDR3 is 15 residues long. With V trimmed by 4 bases and J by 9 bases, 10 bases remained unmatched. The sequenced sample consisted of peripheral blood. V gene TRBV5-1 combines with J gene TRBJ2-2; 9 positions match TRBD2. This receptor was obtained from a man in his 60s with acute or convalescent COVID-19. The CDR3 DNA is TGCGCCAGCAGCCCGGAAGGCGGGGGGGCCCGGGAGCTGTTTTTT. It is translated as CASSPEGGGARELFF.